These 20 T cell receptor beta chains originate from one sample sequenced in a study of early T cells in non-severe SARS-CoV-2 infection. One entry per CDR3 protein, called by TCRdb with MiXCR from the 5' RACE reads. The sample lists over 100,000 distinct CDR3 sequences, around 12% occurring once. Sequenced sample: whole blood. The receptors originated from an adult who was a healthcare worker with PCR-confirmed SARS-CoV-2 infection or an uninfected control (not recorded which).

The chain carries TRBV5-1 and TRBJ1-1; D unresolved. The CDR3 covers 15 residues. Germline-derived CDR1 and CDR2 are SGHRS and YFSETQ. Trimming stripped 0 bases from V and 0 bases from J, with 9 bases between. The CDR3 region is CASSLERLVNTEAFF. For the CDR3, the DNA is TGCGCCAGCAGCTTGGAGCGTTTGGTGAACACTGAAGCTTTCTTT.

This chain connects TRBV28 to TRBJ2-7; TRBD2 matches 8 bases. CDR1 MDHEN and CDR2 SYDVKM come from the germline V gene. Trimming removed 5 bases from V and 0 bases from J; junction bases left unmatched: 0. The CDR3 is made up of 13 amino acids. The CDR3 DNA sequence: TGTGCCAGCAGTGGGACTAGCTCCTACGAGCAGTACTTC. Residues: CASSGTSSYEQYF. Supplemented by reference TRBV28 and TRBJ2-7, the full variable domain reads DVKVTQSSRYLVKRTGEKVFLECVQDMDHENMFWYRQDPGLGLRLIYFSYDVKMKEKGDIPEGYSVSREKKERFSLILESASTNQTSMYLCASSGTSSYEQYFGPGTRLTVT.

Remarks on this clonotype: A read error is possible here, since a much larger clone lies one base away. The genes are TRBV11-1 and TRBJ2-1; D unclear. Germline V gene lookup returns CDR1 SGHAT and CDR2 FQDESV (reference sequence). The CDR3 sequence is 16 residues long. The CDR3 coding sequence is TGTGTCAGCAGCTTTTCCCGGGCGAGCTCCTACAATGAGCAGTTCTTC. It encodes CVSSFSRASSYNEQFF.

This clonotype was counted only a few times. The chain couples TRBV7-2 to TRBJ2-3; 7 bases line up with TRBD2. Trimming removed 7 bases from V and 5 bases from J; junction bases left unmatched: 9. Germline lookup yields CDR1 SGHTA and CDR2 FQGNSA. This CDR3 is built from 14 residues. The CDR3, as DNA: TGTGCCAGCACCCTGGTGGTAGCGGGAGATACGCAGTATTTT. Translated, it gives CASTLVVAGDTQYF.

The V and J genes are TRBV11-3 and TRBJ2-3; D call uncertain. V was clipped by 4 bases and J by 5 bases, with 10 bases between them. From germline, CDR1 is SGHNT and CDR2 YENEEA. The CDR3 extends over 13 amino acids. The CDR3 protein is CASSSSSQDTQYF. The CDR3, as DNA: TGTGCCAGCAGCTCCTCCTCACAAGATACGCAGTATTTT.

This clonotype appeared a few times. This sequence joins TRBV10-3 and TRBJ1-2, with a weak D call TRBD1 (6 bases). Germline loops: CDR1 ENHRY, CDR2 SYGVKD. The CDR3 length is 13 residues. The V and J ends lost 0 bases and 8 bases respectively, with 10 bases between them. CDR3 sequence: CAISESGGGGYTF. The DNA for the CDR3 is TGTGCCATCAGTGAGTCTGGCGGGGGCGGCTACACCTTC.

The chain joins TRBV29-1 to TRBJ2-1; perhaps TRBD1 as D (5 bases). Germline V CDR1 and CDR2: SQVTM, ANQGSEA. Trimming took off 4 bases at V and 1 base at J, with 23 bases between the two ends. The CDR3 consists of 18 residues. The CDR3 is CSVAVRDVTSWSYNEQFF. CDR3 sequence (DNA): TGCAGCGTTGCGGTCAGGGATGTCACGTCCTGGTCCTACAATGAGCAGTTCTTC.

This clonotype was counted a few times. This chain links TRBV6-2 or TRBV6-3 with TRBJ2-1; TRBD2 agrees at 12 bases. Germline lookup yields CDR1 MNHEY and CDR2 SVGEGT. V was pared by 3 bases and J by 1 base, with 4 bases of the junction left unmatched. The CDR3 is 17 residues long. The CDR3 loop reads CASSYPSGRGSYNEQFF. CDR3 sequence (DNA): TGTGCCAGCAGTTATCCTAGCGGGAGGGGATCCTACAATGAGCAGTTCTTC.

V usage is TRBV7-2 and J usage is TRBJ2-4, with 9 bases identical to TRBD1. The length of the CDR3 is 16 residues. J gave up 8 bases and V 3 bases, and 11 bases lay outside the gene matches. Germline V CDR1 and CDR2: SGHTA, FQGNSA. This CDR3 reads CASSLQGQGPSDIQYF. The DNA for the CDR3 is TGTGCCAGCAGCTTGCAGGGACAGGGACCTTCGGACATTCAGTACTTC.

This clonotype was seen a handful of times. The V call is TRBV11-2, the J call TRBJ1-1; D is unresolved. Germline CDR1 and CDR2: SGHAT and FQNNGV. The CDR3 is 18 amino acids. V was trimmed by 3 bases and J by 0 bases, leaving 20 bases between them. The CDR3 reads CASSFLPMPRTLNTEAFF. Written as DNA, the CDR3 is TGTGCCAGCAGCTTCCTCCCCATGCCGCGGACCCTGAACACTGAAGCTTTCTTT.

Note on this clonotype: A much bigger clone sits one base away, suggesting this may be a read error. This CDR3 fails to terminate in the conserved phenylalanine or tryptophan, so it likely reflects a read error. The chain combines TRBV28 with TRBJ1-2, with a possible D match to TRBD1 (6 bases). Germline-derived CDR1 and CDR2 are MDHEN and SYDVKM. Deletions cut 1 base from V and 7 bases from J, with 13 bases between. The CDR3 has 14 amino acids. The CDR3, as DNA: TGTGCCAGCAGTTTATCAGGGGAGGGCGGTGGCTACACCTTA. Translating gives CASSLSGEGGGYTL.

This clonotype came up many times. The V and J genes are TRBV2 and TRBJ2-4; tentatively, D is TRBD2 (6 bases). Trimming took off 1 base at V and 9 bases at J, with 16 bases between the two ends. Looked up from germline, CDR1 is SNHLY and CDR2 is FYNNEI. The CDR3 runs to 15 residues. As DNA, the CDR3 is TGTGCCAGCAGTGAAGAACCGGGACTGAGCTCCATTCAGTACTTC. It codes for CASSEEPGLSSIQYF.

By share of the sample, this clonotype is medium-sized (0.01 to 0.1%). V gene TRBV7-9 combines with J gene TRBJ2-7, with unresolved D. Germline CDR1 and CDR2: SEHNR and FQNEAQ (reference sequence). V was trimmed by 1 base and J by 0 bases, leaving 4 bases between them. The CDR3 consists of 13 residues. In nucleotides, the CDR3 is TGTGCCAGCAGCTTAGTGTCCTCCTACGAGCAGTACTTC. Translating gives CASSLVSSYEQYF.

This clonotype was seen many times. The V gene is TRBV20-1, the J gene TRBJ2-7; D may be TRBD2 (5 bases). V was pared by 6 bases and J by 1 base, with 19 bases between. The CDR3 has 15 amino acids. Germline CDR1 and CDR2: DFQATT and SNEGSKA (reference sequence). This CDR3 is CSATVGLRGSYEQYF. The CDR3 DNA is TGCAGTGCCACCGTTGGTCTTCGGGGTTCCTACGAGCAGTACTTC.

This rearrangement joins TRBV28 to TRBJ2-1; D may be TRBD1 (5 bases). The CDR3 runs to 11 residues. The germline V gene has CDR1 MDHEN and CDR2 SYDVKM. Deletions cut 6 bases from V and 9 bases from J, with 9 bases between. The CDR3: CASRNRGEQFF. The CDR3 DNA reads as TGTGCCAGCAGGAATAGGGGTGAGCAGTTCTTC.

J is TRBJ2-7 and V is TRBV20-1; D is unclear. The CDR3 is made up of 13 amino acids. The V and J ends lost 6 bases and 0 bases respectively, with 12 bases between them. CDR1 and CDR2 from the germline V gene are DFQATT and SNEGSKA (reference sequence). The CDR3 nucleotides are TGCAGTGCCCCTTTTAGGAGCTCCTACGAGCAGTACTTC. Its protein is CSAPFRSSYEQYF.

This clonotype appeared a few times. The rearrangement links TRBV4-1 to TRBJ2-6, with D possibly being TRBD2 (6 bases). CDR3 size: 17 residues. Trimming removed 0 bases from V and 0 bases from J, with 9 bases in between. Germline CDR1 MGHRA, CDR2 YSYEKL. CDR3 region: CASSQDPRGSGANVLTF. The CDR3 nucleotides are TGCGCCAGCAGCCAAGATCCGCGGGGCTCTGGGGCCAACGTCCTGACTTTC.

This clonotype came up a few times. The V call is TRBV11-2, the J call TRBJ1-5; D is possibly TRBD1 (6 bases). The ends were cut back, 0 bases at V and 3 bases at J, with 12 bases in the middle. The CDR3 totals 16 residues. Germline V lookup: CDR1 SGHAT, CDR2 FQNNGV. The CDR3, as DNA: TGTGCCAGCAGCTTAGAGGGGGGGGGCCCCAATCAGCCCCAGCATTTT. Its protein is CASSLEGGGPNQPQHF.

This clonotype was picked up many times. The V call is TRBV20-1, the J call TRBJ2-1, with 9 bases matching TRBD2. V lost 6 bases, J lost 7 bases, and 4 bases stayed unmatched. The CDR3 covers 12 residues. Germline lookup yields CDR1 DFQATT and CDR2 SNEGSKA (reference sequence). CDR3 protein: CSAASGMNEQFF. The DNA for the CDR3 is TGCAGTGCAGCTAGCGGGATGAATGAGCAGTTCTTC.

This clonotype was counted between two and nine times. The chain combines TRBV29-1 with TRBJ1-2; D may be TRBD1 (6 bases). V was clipped by 3 bases and J by 5 bases, with 13 bases between them. Per germline, CDR1 SQVTM and CDR2 ANQGSEA. This CDR3 is 13 amino acids long. The CDR3 loop reads CSVDTGTYYGYTF. CDR3 nucleotides: TGCAGCGTTGATACAGGGACCTATTATGGCTACACCTTC.